This entry is about one TCR beta chain. What antigen it recognizes has not been identified. There are no base qualities to consult, and no much larger clone falls within one base. This record comes from a study of blood T cell repertoires in COVID-19 (dated by TCRdb to the early 2020s). Regarding the complete study: Samples covering the acute and convalescent phases of COVID-19 were provided by collaborators in the United States, Italy and Spain. Nearly every sample came with metadata listing a de-identified subject ID, COVID-19 status, age in years and sex. The material from the prospective study consisted of cDNA or gDNA derived from T cells, B-cell-depleted T cells, or PBMCs. The repertoires were released in a freely available public database intended as a resource for research on the immune response to SARS-CoV-2. Where HLA class I and class II types were available, the types were taken from metadata supplied by the sample provider, not from assay-based typing. Deeply sampled blood TCRbeta repertoires from subjects exposed to, actively infected with, or recovered from COVID-19 were included in the dataset. The samples were drawn from the first 160 participants of the ongoing ImmuneRACE study and from about 1,200 subjects provided by 6 global collaborators.

Looking up the germline V gene yields CDR1 SGDLS and CDR2 YYNGEE. There are 14 amino acids in the CDR3, from cysteine to phenylalanine inclusive. The read is trimmed to its CDR3 DNA, 42 bases read in frame from base 1. V and J lose 1 base and 5 bases, and a span of 9 bases separates them. The paper as a whole reports these results and caveats: The amount of clinical and demographic metadata varied by source and participant and was provided uncurated.

Each collaborating institution followed its own protocols to collect whole blood in K2EDTA tubes. For TCRbeta analysis, collaborator samples were shipped as frozen whole blood, as isolated PBMCs, or as DNA extracted from either sample type. TCRbeta CDR3 regions were amplified from genomic DNA by means of the immunoSEQ Assay, a bias-controlled multiplex PCR. The original pipeline was this. Within the assay, amplification of reference gene primers was used to estimate how many nucleated cells each sample contained. To quantify the absolute abundance of each unique TCRbeta CDR3 rearrangement, sequence reads were collapsed and filtered. Productive Simpson clonality was computed per sample as the square root of Simpson's diversity index over productive rearrangements. TCRdb limited this immuneACCESS table to in-frame rearrangements with V and J called. A share of clones is missing; checked studies link under half to unresolved V genes, and the rest is unexplained. D and trimming were read from the DNA, whereas the V and J calls and clone size are those reported in that table. In all, the sample holds some 51,000 clones, and around 93% of those were seen once. The top ten constitute 3.1% of the sample.

Rearrangement joined TRBV9 to TRBJ2-2; TRBD2 might be the D gene, on 5 matching bases. Sequencing used peripheral blood. This receptor was obtained from a man aged 50 to 59 with acute or convalescent COVID-19. The encoded CDR3 is CASSVISGTGELFF. In nucleotides, the sequence is TGTGCCAGCAGCGTAATAAGCGGAACCGGGGAGCTGTTTTTT.